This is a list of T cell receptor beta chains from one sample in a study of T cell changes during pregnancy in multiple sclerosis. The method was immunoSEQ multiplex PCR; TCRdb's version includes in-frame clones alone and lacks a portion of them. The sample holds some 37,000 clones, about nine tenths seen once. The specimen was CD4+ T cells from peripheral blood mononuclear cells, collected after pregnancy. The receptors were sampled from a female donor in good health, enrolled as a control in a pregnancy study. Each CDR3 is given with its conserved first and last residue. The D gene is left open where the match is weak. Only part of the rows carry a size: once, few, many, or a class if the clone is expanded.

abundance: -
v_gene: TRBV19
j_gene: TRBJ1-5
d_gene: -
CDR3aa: CASSIQSVSHQPQHF
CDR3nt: TGTGCCAGTAGTATCCAGTCCGTATCTCATCAGCCCCAGCATTTT

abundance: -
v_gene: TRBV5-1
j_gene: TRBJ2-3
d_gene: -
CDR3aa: CASSHGRERFTDTQYF
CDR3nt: TGCGCCAGCAGCCACGGACGGGAGAGATTCACAGATACGCAGTATTTT

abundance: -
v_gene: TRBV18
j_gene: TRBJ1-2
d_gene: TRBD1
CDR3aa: CASSPGTDYGYTF
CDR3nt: TGTGCCAGCTCACCAGGGACAGACTATGGCTACACCTTC

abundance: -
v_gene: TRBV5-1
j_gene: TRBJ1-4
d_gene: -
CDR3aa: CASSLGQGGNGEKLFF
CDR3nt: TGCGCCAGCAGCTTGGGGCAGGGTGGTAATGGTGAAAAACTGTTTTTT

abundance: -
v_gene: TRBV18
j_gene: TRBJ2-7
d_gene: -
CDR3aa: CASSPPPGTYEQYF
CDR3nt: TGTGCCAGCTCACCACCGCCGGGAACCTACGAGCAGTACTTC

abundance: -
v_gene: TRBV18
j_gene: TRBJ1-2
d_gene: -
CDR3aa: CASSPLGEYGYTF
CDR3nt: TGTGCCAGCTCACCATTAGGGGAATATGGCTACACCTTC

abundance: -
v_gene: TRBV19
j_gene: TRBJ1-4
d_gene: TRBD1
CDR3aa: CASRTGGKGEKLFF
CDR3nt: TGTGCCAGCCGGACAGGGGGTAAGGGTGAAAAACTGTTTTTT

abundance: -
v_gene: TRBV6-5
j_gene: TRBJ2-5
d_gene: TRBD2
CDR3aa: CASSTGLAAVGTQYF
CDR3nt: TGTGCCAGCAGTACGGGACTAGCGGCAGTTGGGACCCAGTACTTC

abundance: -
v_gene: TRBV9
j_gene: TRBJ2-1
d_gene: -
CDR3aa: CASSVATADNEQFF
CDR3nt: TGTGCCAGCAGCGTAGCTACGGCGGACAATGAGCAGTTCTTC

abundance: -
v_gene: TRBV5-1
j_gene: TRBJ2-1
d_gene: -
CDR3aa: CASRGGQGSDEQFF
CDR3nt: TGCGCCAGCAGGGGGGGGCAGGGGAGTGATGAGCAGTTCTTC

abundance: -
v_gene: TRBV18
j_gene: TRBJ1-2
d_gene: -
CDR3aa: CASSPPGSVAPGYTF
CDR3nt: TGTGCCAGCTCACCACCGGGGAGCGTCGCCCCAGGCTACACCTTC

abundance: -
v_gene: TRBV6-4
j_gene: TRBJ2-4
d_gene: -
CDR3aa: CASAPKQLAKNIQYF
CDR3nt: TGTGCCTCGGCCCCAAAACAGTTAGCCAAAAACATTCAGTACTTC

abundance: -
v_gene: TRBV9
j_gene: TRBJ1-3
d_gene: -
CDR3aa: CASSVAAGSGNTIYF
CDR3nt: TGTGCCAGCAGCGTAGCAGCAGGCTCTGGAAACACCATATATTTT

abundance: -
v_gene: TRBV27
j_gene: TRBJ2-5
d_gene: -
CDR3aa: CASSLTTQETQYF
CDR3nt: TGTGCCAGCAGTTTAACAACCCAAGAGACCCAGTACTTC

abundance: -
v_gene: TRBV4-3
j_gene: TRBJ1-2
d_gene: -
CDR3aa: CASSQGSGVGGYTF
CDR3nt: TGCGCCAGCAGCCAAGGTTCAGGGGTGGGGGGCTACACCTTC

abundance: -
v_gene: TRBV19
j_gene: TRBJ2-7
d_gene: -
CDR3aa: CASSIGRAYEQYF
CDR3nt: TGTGCCAGTAGTATTGGCAGGGCCTACGAGCAGTACTTC

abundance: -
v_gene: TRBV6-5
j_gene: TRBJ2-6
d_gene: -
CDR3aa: CASSFQGVSGANVLTF
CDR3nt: TGTGCCAGCAGTTTCCAGGGTGTGTCTGGGGCCAACGTCCTGACTTTC

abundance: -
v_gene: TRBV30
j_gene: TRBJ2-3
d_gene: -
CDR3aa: CAFNGLTGTDAQYF
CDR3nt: TGTGCCTTCAATGGGTTGACTGGCACTGATGCGCAGTATTTT

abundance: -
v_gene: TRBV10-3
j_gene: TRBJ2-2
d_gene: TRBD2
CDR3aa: CAISYTSGRNTGELFF
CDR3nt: TGTGCCATCAGTTACACTAGCGGGAGGAACACCGGGGAGCTGTTTTTT

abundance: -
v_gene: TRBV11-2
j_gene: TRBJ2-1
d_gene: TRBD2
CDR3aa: CASSLYGTSGVYEQFF
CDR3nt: TGTGCCAGCAGCTTATACGGGACTAGCGGGGTTTATGAGCAGTTCTTC

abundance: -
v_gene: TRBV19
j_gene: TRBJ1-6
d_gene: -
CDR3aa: CASSTHSNSPLHF
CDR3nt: TGTGCCAGTAGTACCCACAGCAATTCACCCCTCCACTTT

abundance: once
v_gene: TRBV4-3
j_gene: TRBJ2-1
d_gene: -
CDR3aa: CASSQEASSYNEQFF
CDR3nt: TGCGCCAGCAGCCAAGAGGCTAGCTCCTACAATGAGCAGTTCTTC

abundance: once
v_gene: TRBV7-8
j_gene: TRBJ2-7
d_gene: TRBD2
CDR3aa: CASSIVSGSVNEQYF
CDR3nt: TGTGCCAGCAGCATAGTTAGCGGGAGTGTGAACGAGCAGTACTTC

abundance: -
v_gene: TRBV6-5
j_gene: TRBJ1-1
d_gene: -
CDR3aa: CASSPNRDSNTEAFF
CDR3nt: TGTGCCAGCAGCCCTAACAGGGATTCGAACACTGAAGCTTTCTTT

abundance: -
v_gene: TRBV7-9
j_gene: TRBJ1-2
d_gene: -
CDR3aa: CASSPLGGGDGYTF
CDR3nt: TGTGCCAGCAGCCCCCTGGGGGGGGGCGATGGCTACACCTTC

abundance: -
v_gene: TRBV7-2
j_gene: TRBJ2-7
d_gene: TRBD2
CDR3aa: CASSPELLAGGYYEQYF
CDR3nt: TGTGCCAGCAGCCCCGAGTTACTAGCGGGAGGTTACTACGAGCAGTACTTC

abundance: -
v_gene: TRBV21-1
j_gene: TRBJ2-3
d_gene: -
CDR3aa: CASSKVTGTSGRGGTDTQYF
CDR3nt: TGTGCCAGCAGCAAAGTTACAGGGACTAGCGGGAGAGGTGGCACAGATACGCAGTATTTT

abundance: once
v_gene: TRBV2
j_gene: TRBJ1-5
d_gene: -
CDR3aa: CASSGRTFDQPQHF
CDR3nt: TGTGCCAGCTCAGGAAGGACATTTGACCAGCCCCAGCATTTT

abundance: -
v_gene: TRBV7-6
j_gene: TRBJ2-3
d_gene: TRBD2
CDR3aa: CASSLAGAGGTDTQYF
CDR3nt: TGTGCCAGCAGCTTAGCGGGAGCGGGGGGCACAGATACGCAGTATTTT